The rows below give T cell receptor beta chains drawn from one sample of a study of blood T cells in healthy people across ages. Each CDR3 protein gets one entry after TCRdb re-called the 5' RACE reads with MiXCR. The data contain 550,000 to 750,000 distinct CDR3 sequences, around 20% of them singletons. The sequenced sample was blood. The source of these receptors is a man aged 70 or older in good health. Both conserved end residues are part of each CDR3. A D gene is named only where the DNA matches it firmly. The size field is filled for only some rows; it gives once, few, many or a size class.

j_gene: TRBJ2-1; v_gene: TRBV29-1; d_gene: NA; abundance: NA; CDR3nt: TGCAGCGTTTTGGCTAGTTTTGAGCAGTTCTTC; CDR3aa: CSVLASFEQFF
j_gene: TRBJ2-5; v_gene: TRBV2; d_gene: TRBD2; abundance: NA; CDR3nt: TGTGCCAGCAGTGTTGGGACTAGCGGGACCGGACAAGAGACCCAGTACTTC; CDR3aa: CASSVGTSGTGQETQYF
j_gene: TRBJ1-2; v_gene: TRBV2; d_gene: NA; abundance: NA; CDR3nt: TGTGCCAGCAGCCCAAGCATTGGTGGCTACACCTTC; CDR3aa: CASSPSIGGYTF
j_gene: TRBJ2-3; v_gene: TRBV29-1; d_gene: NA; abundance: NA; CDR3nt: TGCAGCGTTGCGCCTGGAGGGACAGATACGCAGTATTTT; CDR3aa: CSVAPGGTDTQYF
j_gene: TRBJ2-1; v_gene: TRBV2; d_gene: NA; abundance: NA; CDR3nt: TGTGCCAGCAGCGTGGTAACCGAGCAGTTCTTC; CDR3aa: CASSVVTEQFF
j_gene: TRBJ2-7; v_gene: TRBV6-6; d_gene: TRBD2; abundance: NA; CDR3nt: TGTGCCAGTAGACTAGCCGTCCGCGAGCAGTACTTC; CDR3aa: CASRLAVREQYF
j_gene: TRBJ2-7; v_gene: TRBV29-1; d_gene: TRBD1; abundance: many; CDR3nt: TGCAGCGTTGATTTCGGGACAGGGGGTACAAACGAGCAGTACTTC; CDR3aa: CSVDFGTGGTNEQYF
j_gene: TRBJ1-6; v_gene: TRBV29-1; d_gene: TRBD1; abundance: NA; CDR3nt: TGCAGCGTTGCGACAGGGGTGGGTTCACCCCTCCACTTT; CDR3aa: CSVATGVGSPLHF
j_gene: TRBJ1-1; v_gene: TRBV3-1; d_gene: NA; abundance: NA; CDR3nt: TGTGCCAGCAGCCTCCAAACGGGGAACACTGAAGCTTTCTTT; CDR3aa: CASSLQTGNTEAFF
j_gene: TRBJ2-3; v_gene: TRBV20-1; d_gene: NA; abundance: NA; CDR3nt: TGCAGTGCTGCCGGGATCTCGACCGGAGATACGCAGTATTTT; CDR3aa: CSAAGISTGDTQYF
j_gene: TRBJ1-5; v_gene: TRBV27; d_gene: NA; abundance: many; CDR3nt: TGTGCCAGCAGCCCTTTCTCCCGAGGCGGGACTCCCCAGCATTTT; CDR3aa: CASSPFSRGGTPQHF
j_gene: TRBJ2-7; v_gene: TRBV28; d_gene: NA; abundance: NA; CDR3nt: TGTGCCAGCACGATCGGGGGCCAGAGCTCCTACGAGCAGTACTTC; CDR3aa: CASTIGGQSSYEQYF
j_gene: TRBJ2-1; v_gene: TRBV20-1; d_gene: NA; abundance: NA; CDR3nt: TGCAGTGCTGGACCCCGGGAGTACTACAATGAGCAGTTCTTC; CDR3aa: CSAGPREYYNEQFF
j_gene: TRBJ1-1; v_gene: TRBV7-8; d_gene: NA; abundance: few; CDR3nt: TGTGCCAGCAGCTCAGGGATTTTTTCTGGCACTGAAGCTTTCTTT; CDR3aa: CASSSGIFSGTEAFF
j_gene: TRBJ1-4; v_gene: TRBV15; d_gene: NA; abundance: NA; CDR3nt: TGTGCCACCAGCAGAGCGGCCAGTACTAATGAAAAACTGTTTTTT; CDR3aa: CATSRAASTNEKLFF
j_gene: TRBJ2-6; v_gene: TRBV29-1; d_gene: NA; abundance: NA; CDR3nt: TGCAGCGTCGAACAAGGGGTAGGGGCCAACGTCCTGACTTTC; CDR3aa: CSVEQGVGANVLTF
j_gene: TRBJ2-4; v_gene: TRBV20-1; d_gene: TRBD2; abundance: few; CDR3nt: TGCAGTGCTGGCCCGGGACCGAAAGTGGCGGGAGGGGGAGCCAAAAACATTCAGTACTTC; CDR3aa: CSAGPGPKVAGGGAKNIQYF
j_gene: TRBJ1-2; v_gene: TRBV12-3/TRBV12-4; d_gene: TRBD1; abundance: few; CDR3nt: TGTGCCAGCAGTGACGGACAGGGGCCTTATGGCTACACCTTC; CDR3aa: CASSDGQGPYGYTF
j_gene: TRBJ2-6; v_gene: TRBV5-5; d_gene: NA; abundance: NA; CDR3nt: TGTGCCAGCAGCTTTTTGTACAGAGCCTCTGGGGCCAACGTCCTGACTTTC; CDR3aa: CASSFLYRASGANVLTF
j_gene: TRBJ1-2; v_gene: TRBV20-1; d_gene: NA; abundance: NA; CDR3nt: TGCAGTGCTAGAGAAATGATCAGGGGTGGTGGCTACACCTTC; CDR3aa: CSAREMIRGGGYTF
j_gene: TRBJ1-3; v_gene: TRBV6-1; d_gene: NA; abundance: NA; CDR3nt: TGTGCCAGCAGTGAAGGCAGGATCTCTGGAAACACCATATATTTT; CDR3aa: CASSEGRISGNTIYF
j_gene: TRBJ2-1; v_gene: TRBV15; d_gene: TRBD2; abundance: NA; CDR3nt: TGTGCCACCAGCAGAGCGCGGGAGCCTTCCTACAATGAGCAGTTCTTC; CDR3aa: CATSRAREPSYNEQFF
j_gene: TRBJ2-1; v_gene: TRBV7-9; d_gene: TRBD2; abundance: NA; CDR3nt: TGTGCCAGCAGCTTAGAACTAGGACTAGCGGGAGGGCCGGTTTATGAGCAGTTCTTC; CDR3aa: CASSLELGLAGGPVYEQFF
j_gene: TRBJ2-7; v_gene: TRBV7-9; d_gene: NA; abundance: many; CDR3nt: TGTGCCAGCAGCTCCAAGGACGAGCAGTACTTC; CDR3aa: CASSSKDEQYF
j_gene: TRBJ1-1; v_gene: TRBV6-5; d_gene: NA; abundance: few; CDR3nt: TGTGCCAGCAGTTATCCCCCGGGGACTGAAGCTTTCTTT; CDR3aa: CASSYPPGTEAFF
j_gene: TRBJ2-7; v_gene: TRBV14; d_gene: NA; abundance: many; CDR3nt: TGTGCCAGCAGCCAAGGACTAGGGGGCGAGCAGTACTTC; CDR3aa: CASSQGLGGEQYF
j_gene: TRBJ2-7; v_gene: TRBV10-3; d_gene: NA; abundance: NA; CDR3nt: TGTGCCATGGGACCTCAGCCCTCCGAAGAGCAGTACTTC; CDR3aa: CAMGPQPSEEQYF
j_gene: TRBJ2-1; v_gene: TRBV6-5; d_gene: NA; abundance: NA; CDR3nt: TGTGCCAGCAGGGTATTGTCCGGGGCCCCCTCCTACAATGAGCAGTTCTTC; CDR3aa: CASRVLSGAPSYNEQFF
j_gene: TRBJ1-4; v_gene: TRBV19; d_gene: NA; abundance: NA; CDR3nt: TGTGCCAGTAGTATTGACGGTCGGTGGAGTGAAAAACTGTTTTTT; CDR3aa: CASSIDGRWSEKLFF
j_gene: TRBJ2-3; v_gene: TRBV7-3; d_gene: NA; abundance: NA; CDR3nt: TGTGCCAGCAGCTTAATGACAACAGATACGCAGTATTTT; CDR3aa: CASSLMTTDTQYF
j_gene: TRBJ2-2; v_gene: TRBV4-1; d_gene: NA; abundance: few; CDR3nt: TGCGCCAGCAGCCTCGATGGACGGGCGAACACCGGGGAGCTGTTTTTT; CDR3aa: CASSLDGRANTGELFF
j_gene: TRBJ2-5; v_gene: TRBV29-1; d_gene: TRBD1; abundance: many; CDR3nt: TGCAGCGTTCTACAGGGGGACCAAGAGACCCAGTACTTC; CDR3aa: CSVLQGDQETQYF